The 21 T cell receptor beta chains reported below all come from one sample, sequenced in a study of cytomegalovirus exposure and HLA in healthy donors. PCR amplification relied on 60 Vbeta primers (plus 13 Jbeta primers). Profiled with immunoSEQ multiplex PCR; TCRdb holds only in-frame clones, not every one. This table has around 94,000 clones, more than 60% appearing once. Sequencing was carried out using PBMCs. The receptors were gathered from a man aged 25-45 years in good health and CMV-seronegative.

V usage is TRBV9 and J usage is TRBJ2-7, with 8 bases that match TRBD1. J gave up 5 bases and V 0 bases, and 7 bases lay outside the gene matches. Per the germline V gene, CDR1 is SGDLS and CDR2 is YYNGEE. The CDR3 totals 15 residues. This CDR3 is CASSVDSGGRNEQYF. The CDR3 region has the DNA TGTGCCAGCAGCGTAGATTCAGGGGGCAGGAACGAGCAGTACTTC.

V usage is TRBV7-9 and J usage is TRBJ1-2; maybe TRBD1 (5 bases). Trimming shortened V by 0 bases and J by 2 bases, and 19 bases separated the two germline ends. The germline V gene has CDR1 SEHNR and CDR2 FQNEAQ (reference sequence). The CDR3 spans 18 residues. CDR3 residues: CASSLARSMGLRNYGYTF. As DNA, the CDR3 is TGTGCCAGCAGCTTAGCGCGTTCAATGGGACTGCGAAACTATGGCTACACCTTC.

This clone was seen only a few times. This chain uses TRBV13 with TRBJ2-6; D possibly corresponds to TRBD1 (5 bases). This CDR3 contains 15 residues. V gave up 4 bases and J gave up 4 bases, with 11 bases separating them. Germline V CDR1 and CDR2: PRHDT, FYEKMQ (reference sequence). In DNA form, the CDR3 reads TGTGCCAGCAGCTCAGGGATGAGGGGGGCCAACGTCCTGACTTTC. Residues: CASSSGMRGANVLTF.

The chain couples TRBV11-3 to TRBJ2-1, with 7 bases that match TRBD2. Germline CDR1 reads SGHNT; CDR2 reads YENEEA. The CDR3 sequence is 15 residues long. The J segment lost 1 base and the V segment lost 5 bases, leaving 5 bases of the junction unmatched. The CDR3, as DNA: TGTGCCAGCAGCCCACGGACTAGTTCCTACAATGAGCAGTTCTTC. It codes for CASSPRTSSYNEQFF.

This chain connects TRBV28 to TRBJ2-3; 10 bases align to TRBD1. Trimming took 5 bases from V and 0 from J; bases not matched to a gene: 8. CDR3 size: 17 residues. Germline V CDR1 and CDR2: MDHEN, SYDVKM. CDR3 coding DNA: TGTGCCAGCAGTCGACCCTCGGGACAGGGGAGCACAGATACGCAGTATTTT. This codes for CASSRPSGQGSTDTQYF.

The rearrangement uses TRBV7-3 and TRBJ2-5; 8 bases map to TRBD2. CDR3 length: 15 residues. The ends lost 5 bases at V and 5 bases at J; junction bases unmatched: 10. Germline-derived CDR1 and CDR2 are SGHTA and FQGTGA. In DNA form, the CDR3 reads TGTGCCAGCAGCCCCTCGGGTAGCGGGAAGGAGACCCAGTACTTC. Translated, it gives CASSPSGSGKETQYF.

The chain is built from TRBV21-1 and TRBJ1-5; TRBD1, the table's D call, was not compared with the DNA. TRBV21-1 is an annotated pseudogene. The CDR3 is made up of 17 amino acids. The CDR3 region is CASRSRTGIINNQPQHF. For the CDR3, the DNA is TGTGCCAGCAGGTCCCGGACAGGGATCATCAACAATCAGCCCCAGCATTTT.

The rearrangement links TRBV6-1 to TRBJ2-5; 8 bases are a match to TRBD2. V trimming: 7 bases; J trimming: 4 bases; junction bases outside the gene matches: 11. The CDR3 covers 15 residues. Germline assignment: CDR1 MNHNS and CDR2 SASEGT. The CDR3 coding sequence is TGTGCCAGCACCCAGGAAGCGGGAGCGAGAGAGACCCAGTACTTC. Encoded protein: CASTQEAGARETQYF.

The genes are TRBV11-2 and TRBJ1-1; D is unclear. The V gene's germline CDR1 is SGHAT and CDR2 FQNNGV. CDR3 length equals 13 residues. The V and J ends lost 6 bases and 6 bases respectively, with 14 bases between them. CDR3 DNA: TGTGCCAGCAGTCCCCTGCGAACTCCTGAAGCTTTCTTT. This codes for CASSPLRTPEAFF.

J is TRBJ1-2 and V is TRBV6-5; TRBD1 agrees at 9 bases. This CDR3 region has 16 residues. The germline CDR1 and CDR2 sequences are MNHEY and SVGAGI. V lost 0 bases, J lost 3 bases, and 5 bases stayed unmatched. This chain's CDR3 is CASSYSRTGADYGYTF. CDR3 coding DNA: TGTGCCAGCAGTTACTCGAGGACAGGGGCTGACTATGGCTACACCTTC.

This chain links TRBV5-1 with TRBJ2-5; 10 bases agree with TRBD2. In germline, CDR1 is SGHRS, CDR2 YFSETQ. The CDR3 runs 16 residues. V gave up 0 bases and J gave up 1 base; unmatched junction bases: 3. CDR3 DNA: TGCGCCAGCAGCTTGGCTCCTAGCGGGGGCCAAGAGACCCAGTACTTC. Its protein is CASSLAPSGGQETQYF.

The chain joins TRBV7-9 to TRBJ1-6, with D tentatively TRBD1 (6 bases). This CDR3 is 15 amino acids long. V was clipped by 2 bases and J by 7 bases, with 12 bases between them. CDR1 and CDR2 (germline): SEHNR, FQNEAQ (reference sequence). In DNA, the CDR3 is TGTGCCAGCAGCTTACAAGCCACAGGGAATTCACCCCTCCACTTT. This codes for CASSLQATGNSPLHF.

The rearrangement joins TRBV14 to TRBJ2-1, with D maybe TRBD2 (5 bases). CDR3 length equals 12 residues. Trimming took off 5 bases at V and 8 bases at J, with 10 bases between the two ends. Germline V CDR1 and CDR2: SGHDN, FVKESK. The CDR3 loop is CASSGLRYEQFF. The CDR3 nucleotides read TGTGCCAGCAGCGGACTTAGGTATGAGCAGTTCTTC.

This chain joins TRBV19 and TRBJ2-2; 7 bases align to TRBD2. This CDR3 is 14 amino acids long. Germline CDR1 LNHDA, CDR2 SQIVND (reference sequence). The ends lost 5 bases at V and 5 bases at J; junction bases unmatched: 5. The CDR3 loop reads CASSLREFTGELFF. In DNA, the CDR3 is TGTGCCAGTAGTTTGCGGGAGTTTACCGGGGAGCTGTTTTTT.

The chain links TRBV4-3 to TRBJ2-7; 9 bases are shared with TRBD1. The germline gives CDR1 LGHNA, CDR2 YSLEER. This CDR3 is built from 15 residues. Trimming at V came to 4 bases and at J to 6 bases, leaving 10 bases not matched to a gene. The CDR3 loop is CASSLTGTGLVEQYF. The CDR3, as DNA: TGCGCCAGCAGCCTAACCGGGACAGGGCTTGTCGAGCAGTACTTC.

With respect to this clone: This CDR3 is also generated by other DNA sequences in the sample. The chain employs TRBV7-9 and TRBJ2-1, with 9 nucleotides matching TRBD2. Germline CDR1 SEHNR, CDR2 FQNEAQ (reference sequence). This CDR3 is built from 17 residues. V dropped 5 bases and J dropped 3; count of bases not matched to a gene: 11. DNA of the CDR3: TGTGCCAGCAGCCCACCGGGGCTAGCGGGGTTCTACAATGAGCAGTTCTTC. Amino acids: CASSPPGLAGFYNEQFF.

This chain uses TRBV5-1 with TRBJ1-2; no firm D call. Germline CDR1 SGHRS, CDR2 YFSETQ. V was pared by 0 bases and J by 2 bases, with 5 bases between. The CDR3 contains 13 residues. The CDR3 DNA reads TGCGCCAGCAGCTTGGAACAGAACTATGGCTACACCTTC. This sequence encodes CASSLEQNYGYTF.

The chain is built from TRBV6-5 and TRBJ1-5; 9 bases agree with TRBD1. Germline lookup yields CDR1 MNHEY and CDR2 SVGAGI. This CDR3 comprises 15 residues. Germline trimming cut 0 bases from V and 6 bases from J; bases unmatched to any gene: 3. DNA of the CDR3: TGTGCCAGCAGTTACTCGACAGGGGGAAGTCAGCCCCAGCATTTT. This encodes CASSYSTGGSQPQHF.

This sequence joins TRBV7-2 and TRBJ2-1, with 7 bases that match TRBD2. This CDR3 spans 15 amino acids. V was pared by 3 bases and J by 2 bases, with 4 bases of the junction left unmatched. CDR1 is SGHTA and CDR2 is FQGNSA in the germline V gene. CDR3 in DNA: TGTGCCAGCAGCTTTTCTAGCGGTACCTACAATGAGCAGTTCTTC. As protein: CASSFSSGTYNEQFF.

The V and J genes are TRBV5-5 and TRBJ2-7; TRBD2 agrees at 10 bases. Trimming removed 2 bases from V and 3 bases from J; junction bases left unmatched: 8. This CDR3 has 16 residues. Germline lookup yields CDR1 SGHKS and CDR2 YYEKEE (reference sequence). The CDR3 bases are TGTGCCAGCAGCTTAGGACTAGCGGACTTCAACTACGAGCAGTACTTC. Protein sequence: CASSLGLADFNYEQYF.

There are a few counts of this clone. The CDR3 DNA reads TGTGCCACCAGCAGAGATCCTAGCCCCCAGTACGAGCAGTACTTC. This sequence encodes CATSRDPSPQYEQYF. The V call is TRBV15, the J call TRBJ2-7, with a weak D call TRBD2 (5 bases). CDR1 and CDR2 from the germline V gene are LNHNV and YYDKDF (reference sequence). The CDR3 contains 15 residues. V lost 0 bases, J lost 4 bases, and 13 bases lay in between.